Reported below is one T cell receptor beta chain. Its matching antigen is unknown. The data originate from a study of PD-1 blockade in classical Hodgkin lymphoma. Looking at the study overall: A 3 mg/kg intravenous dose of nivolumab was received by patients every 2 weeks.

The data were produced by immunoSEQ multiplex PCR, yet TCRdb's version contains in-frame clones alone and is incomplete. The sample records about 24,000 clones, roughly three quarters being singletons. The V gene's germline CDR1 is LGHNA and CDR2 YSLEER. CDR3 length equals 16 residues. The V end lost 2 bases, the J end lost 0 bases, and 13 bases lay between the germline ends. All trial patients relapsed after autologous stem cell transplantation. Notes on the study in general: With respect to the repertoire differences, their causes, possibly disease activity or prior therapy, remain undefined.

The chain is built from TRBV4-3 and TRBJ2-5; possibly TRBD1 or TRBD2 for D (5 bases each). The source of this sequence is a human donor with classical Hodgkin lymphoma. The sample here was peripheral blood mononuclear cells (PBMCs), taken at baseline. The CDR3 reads CASSQNLRGDQETQYF. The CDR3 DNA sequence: TGCGCCAGCAGCCAAAATCTACGAGGGGACCAAGAGACCCAGTACTTC.